This is a list of T cell receptor beta chains from one sample in a study of blood T cell repertoires in COVID-19. TCRdb's table, derived via immunoSEQ multiplex PCR, lists solely in-frame clones and lacks some. This sample carries a few hundred thousand clones, 70% to 90% of them seen once, and the ten largest clones take roughly 6.7%. The material sequenced was PBMCs or T cells enriched from blood (not recorded which). Source of these receptors: a woman in her 50s who had been exposed to COVID-19. Each CDR3 is given with its conserved first and last residue. Fields, in order: J gene, V gene, CDR3 protein.

J gene: TRBJ1-4
V gene: TRBV5-3
CDR3 protein: CARSLNEKLFF

J gene: TRBJ1-2
V gene: TRBV5-1
CDR3 protein: CASSSTGTALYPHGYTF

J gene: TRBJ2-2
V gene: TRBV9
CDR3 protein: CASSTRGASTGELFF

J gene: TRBJ1-5
V gene: TRBV10-3
CDR3 protein: CAIQGPGQPQHF

J gene: TRBJ1-2
V gene: TRBV29-1
CDR3 protein: CSVEEEKGEFPVNYGYTF

J gene: TRBJ2-3
V gene: TRBV5-1
CDR3 protein: CASSLARLAFDTQYF

J gene: TRBJ1-1
V gene: TRBV12-3/TRBV12-4
CDR3 protein: CASKNTGSVVAFF

J gene: TRBJ1-3
V gene: TRBV12-3/TRBV12-4
CDR3 protein: CASRGLGNTIYF

J gene: TRBJ2-1
V gene: TRBV6-2/TRBV6-3
CDR3 protein: CASSRTSEHYNEQFF

J gene: TRBJ2-7
V gene: TRBV18
CDR3 protein: CASSPQGARYEQYF

J gene: TRBJ1-6
V gene: TRBV2
CDR3 protein: CASRGDRGSPLHF

J gene: TRBJ1-1
V gene: TRBV18
CDR3 protein: CASSLKGAEAFF

J gene: TRBJ1-2
V gene: TRBV5-4
CDR3 protein: CASSSGAGYGYTF

J gene: TRBJ1-5
V gene: TRBV19
CDR3 protein: CASSIGGTGPGRSNQPQHF

J gene: TRBJ2-7
V gene: TRBV20-1
CDR3 protein: CSASPLIVHEQYF

J gene: TRBJ2-7
V gene: TRBV25-1
CDR3 protein: CASSAIYEQYF

J gene: TRBJ1-2
V gene: TRBV6-5
CDR3 protein: CASRPTGGLSYGYTF

J gene: TRBJ1-4
V gene: TRBV13
CDR3 protein: CASSLMGSREKLFF

J gene: TRBJ2-3
V gene: TRBV7-6
CDR3 protein: CASSSLGAGRADTQYF

J gene: TRBJ1-1
V gene: TRBV19
CDR3 protein: CASSIQGRKAFF

J gene: TRBJ1-2
V gene: TRBV6-5
CDR3 protein: CASSPIQARGYTF

J gene: TRBJ2-5
V gene: TRBV9
CDR3 protein: CASSPWTGGYEETQYF

J gene: TRBJ2-3
V gene: TRBV27
CDR3 protein: CASRQGVNVDTQYF

J gene: TRBJ2-1
V gene: TRBV11-2
CDR3 protein: CASSFSGGGNEQFF

J gene: TRBJ2-4
V gene: TRBV12-3/TRBV12-4
CDR3 protein: CASQRTDHIQYF

J gene: TRBJ2-2
V gene: TRBV6-1
CDR3 protein: CASSEAYAVGELFF

J gene: TRBJ2-1
V gene: TRBV15
CDR3 protein: CATSRDLIRTGVNEQFF

J gene: TRBJ1-3
V gene: TRBV7-6
CDR3 protein: CASSPGTGVSGNTIYF

J gene: TRBJ2-1
V gene: TRBV19
CDR3 protein: CASRPGLSYNEQFF

J gene: TRBJ2-1
V gene: TRBV10-1
CDR3 protein: CASSESRTSGGGEQFF

J gene: TRBJ1-3
V gene: TRBV14
CDR3 protein: CASSQGAGIGNTIYF

J gene: TRBJ1-2
V gene: TRBV11-2
CDR3 protein: CASSPGSGYTF

J gene: TRBJ2-7
V gene: TRBV5-4
CDR3 protein: CASSPTGSAYEQYF

J gene: TRBJ1-2
V gene: TRBV12-3/TRBV12-4
CDR3 protein: CASSRTGRGGYTF

J gene: TRBJ1-6
V gene: TRBV7-9
CDR3 protein: CASSRDTHNSPLHF

J gene: TRBJ1-4
V gene: TRBV4-2
CDR3 protein: CASSQRVTRGANEKLFF

J gene: TRBJ2-7
V gene: TRBV27
CDR3 protein: CASMQAGTYEQYF

J gene: TRBJ2-2
V gene: TRBV19
CDR3 protein: CASSLTGGNTGELFF

J gene: TRBJ2-7
V gene: TRBV5-6
CDR3 protein: CASSLVAGGREQYF

J gene: TRBJ1-4
V gene: TRBV6-5
CDR3 protein: CASSRSGPVKKLFF

J gene: TRBJ2-5
V gene: TRBV7-2
CDR3 protein: CASSPSRTPWETQYF

J gene: TRBJ1-1
V gene: TRBV18
CDR3 protein: CASSLQGMNTEAFF

J gene: TRBJ2-3
V gene: TRBV5-1
CDR3 protein: CASSSRAGNTDTQYF

J gene: TRBJ1-2
V gene: TRBV25-1
CDR3 protein: CASSEGGDYGYTF

J gene: TRBJ1-2
V gene: TRBV7-9
CDR3 protein: CASSPSNYGYTF

J gene: TRBJ1-4
V gene: TRBV12-3/TRBV12-4
CDR3 protein: CASSFRGREKLFF

J gene: TRBJ1-2
V gene: TRBV5-1
CDR3 protein: CASSPPTGNYGYTF

J gene: TRBJ2-7
V gene: TRBV19
CDR3 protein: CASSMTLWISGREQYF

J gene: TRBJ1-1
V gene: TRBV2
CDR3 protein: CASPDPHGMNTEAFF

J gene: TRBJ1-4
V gene: TRBV28
CDR3 protein: CASRPLDRNNEKLFF

J gene: TRBJ2-5
V gene: TRBV19
CDR3 protein: CASSMSWTKETQYF

J gene: TRBJ2-1
V gene: TRBV30
CDR3 protein: CAWDGFQGNEQFF